This paragraph reports one T cell receptor beta chain. Its specificity is not known. This sample is drawn from a study of T cell responses to AZD1222 COVID-19 vaccine. Study-level background: Second-dose recipients at about 4 or about 12 weeks were treated as one pooled group.

TCRdb keeps only in-frame clones here, not all; method: immunoSEQ multiplex PCR. The repertoire holds about 180,000 clones, with 90% as singletons. Whole-study results and caveats: Among those given AZD1222, only five to seven were seropositive at baseline. Females outnumbered males among donors, who were mostly white British; clonal diversity was possibly underestimated.

The length of the CDR3 is 14 residues. Germline V lookup: CDR1 SGHTA, CDR2 FQGTGA. The J segment lost 13 bases and the V segment lost 5 bases, leaving 7 bases of the junction unmatched. The input for sequencing was peripheral blood, taken on day 0 of AZD1222 vaccination. This receptor was taken from an adult in good health. The chain links TRBV7-3 to TRBJ2-1; 14 positions agree with TRBD2. The CDR3 loop reads CASSPGLAGGIQFF. The CDR3 nucleotides are TGTGCCAGCAGCCCTGGACTAGCGGGGGGAATTCAGTTCTTC.